The T cell receptor (beta chain) described here comes from a study of T-cell reconstitution after alpha-beta-depleted transplantation in children (dated by TCRdb to about 2016). Context from the whole study: Using TCR repertoire profiling, the study followed T-cell immune reconstitution in a quantitative way in children after TCRalphabeta/CD19-depleted allogeneic hematopoietic cell transplantation.

The library was produced with PCR. The reads were generated on an Illumina HiSeq 2500. TCR libraries were prepared with molecular barcoding, using unique molecular identifiers to normalize TCRbeta repertoire quantification. Through fastp at Q25 and MiXCR, TCRdb rebuilt clones from the public reads, retaining in-frame beta chains. Identical CDR3 proteins give one entry, which carries the most common genes and DNA. This sample has fewer than 350,000 distinct CDR3 sequences in its table, and about a tenth of those were observed once. 7.5% of the sample goes to the ten largest clones. According to the study, the label for this sample's treatment or condition signals: allogeneic hematopoietic cell transplantation with graft depleted of TCRalphabeta T cells and CD19 B cells. The children who served as transplant recipients had been given grafts of TCRalphabeta/CD19-depleted allogeneic hematopoietic cells.

This clonotype was recorded a few times. Its antigen is not yet known. The sample holds no much larger clone one base away, and base qualities are not on file. Trimming leaves V shorter by 3 bases and J shorter by 6 bases, with the junction holding 7 bases beyond the gene matches. The CDR3 starts with the cysteine, ends with the phenylalanine, and has 15 residues. Of all the DNA, just the CDR3 is kept, 45 bases in frame from base 1. The germline V gene supplies CDR1 SGHRS and CDR2 YFSETQ. Overall results and qualifications from the work: The apparently early recovery of alphabetaT-cell counts about two months after transplant reportedly depended on only several hundred rapidly expanded clones that came from non-depleted graft cells. The high TCRbeta diversity at day 60 in some patients was ascribed to recipient T cells and intrathymic progenitors that had survived conditioning. Over subsequent months, a decline in hyperexpanded clone frequencies was noted, and after one year, T-cell counts and TCRbeta diversity were mostly ascribed to newly produced T cells.

This sequence was found in a boy younger than two with acute myeloid leukemia, due to receive a stem cell transplant. The V gene is TRBV5-1 and the J gene is TRBJ2-2; a stretch of 8 junction bases matches TRBD1. The specimen comprised PBMCs, sampled before TCRalphabeta/CD19-depleted stem cell transplant. This receptor has the CDR3 CASSSDRVSAGELFF. The nucleotides are TGCGCCAGCAGCTCGGACAGGGTTTCAGCCGGGGAGCTGTTTTTT.